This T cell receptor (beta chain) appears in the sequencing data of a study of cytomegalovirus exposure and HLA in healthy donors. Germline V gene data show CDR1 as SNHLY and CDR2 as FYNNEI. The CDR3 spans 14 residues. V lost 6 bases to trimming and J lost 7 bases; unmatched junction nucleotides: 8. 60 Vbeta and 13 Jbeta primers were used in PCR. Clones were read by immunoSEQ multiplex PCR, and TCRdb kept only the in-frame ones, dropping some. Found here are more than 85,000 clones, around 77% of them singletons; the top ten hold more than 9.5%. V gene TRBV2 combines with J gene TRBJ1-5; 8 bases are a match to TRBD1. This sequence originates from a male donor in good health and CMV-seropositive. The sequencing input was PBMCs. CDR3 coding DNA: TGTGCCAGCAGCGCCGACAGGGGTGACCAGCCCCAGCATTTT. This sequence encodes CASSADRGDQPQHF.